This entry features one T cell receptor beta chain sequence. This sample was included in a study of blood T cell repertoires in COVID-19. The CDR3 contains 13 residues. In germline, CDR1 is KGHSH, CDR2 LQKENI. Trimming cost V 3 bases and J 6 bases, with 11 bases left between them. Repertoires were generated with immunoSEQ multiplex PCR, while TCRdb's copy carries only in-frame clones and drops some. In the table there are 110,000 to 150,000 clones, roughly 86% of which are singletons. The rearrangement links TRBV18 to TRBJ1-2; D ambiguous. The material sequenced was peripheral blood. The clonotype comes from a man aged 70 or older with acute or convalescent COVID-19. The CDR3 loop is CASSPSGEDGYTF. The CDR3 DNA reads as TGTGCCAGCTCACCGTCTGGAGAAGATGGCTACACCTTC.